Below are 16 T cell receptor beta chains sequenced from a single sample in a study of naive and memory T cell subsets. Study-wide points: Especially in CD8 cells, naive repertoires contained a few larger clonotypes, possibly CD45RA-re-expressing memory cells.

Their antigen targets remain unknown. The beta constant-region primer was an equimolar mix of two oligonucleotides covering TRBC1 and TRBC2. The ligated cDNA underwent four PCR rounds using SP2 and nested alpha and beta constant-region primers. One entry per CDR3 protein results from TCRdb running MiXCR on the UMI-ligation and nested PCR reads. The sample consists of 150,000 or so distinct CDR3 sequences, roughly 22% of them appearing once. The sequencing input was naive CD4+ T cells from blood. These receptors were obtained from a human donor in good health.

This clonotype appeared a few times. The rearrangement joins TRBV18 to TRBJ2-5; D is tentatively TRBD1 or TRBD2 (5 bases each). Per germline, CDR1 KGHSH and CDR2 LQKENI. Trimming pared 1 base from V and 4 bases from J, leaving 13 bases between. CDR3 size: 15 residues. CDR3 sequence (DNA): TGTGCCAGCTCACCACTCACCGGGGCTGGAGAGACCCAGTACTTC. Residues: CASSPLTGAGETQYF.

V gene TRBV6-6 combines with J gene TRBJ2-5, with TRBD2 as a possible D gene (6 bases). Per germline, CDR1 MNHNY and CDR2 SVGAGI (reference sequence). Trimming pared 6 bases from V and 4 bases from J, leaving 24 bases between. This CDR3 contains 17 residues. In DNA form, the CDR3 reads TGTGCCAGCAGACCCCTGGGACGTTCGACTAGGGGAGAGACCCAGTACTTC. Its translation: CASRPLGRSTRGETQYF.

This clonotype was seen a few times. The chain carries TRBV21-1 and TRBJ2-3. TRBV21-1 constitutes a pseudogene. The CDR3 is 13 residues long. The CDR3 here is CASSRDITDTQYF. CDR3 DNA: TGTGCCAGCAGCAGAGACATCACAGATACGCAGTATTTT.

The chain carries TRBV20-1 and TRBJ2-5, with 11 bases that match TRBD2. CDR1 and CDR2 (germline): DFQATT, SNEGSKA (reference sequence). Trimming cost V 3 bases and J 5 bases; bases outside gene matches: 8. The CDR3 extends over 15 amino acids. The CDR3 nucleotides are TGCAGTGCTAGTTTTCTAGCGGGAGGCGGGGAGACCCAGTACTTC. This gives the protein CSASFLAGGGETQYF.

The table lists this clonotype with a few counts. The chain recombines TRBV6-5 with TRBJ2-5; TRBD1 aligns across 8 bases. The germline CDR1 and CDR2 sequences are MNHEY and SVGAGI. The CDR3 loop spans 15 amino acids. V dropped 4 bases and J dropped 4; count of bases not matched to a gene: 8. The DNA for the CDR3 is TGTGCCAGCAGTTCCTTTTCAGGGGGCCTAGAGACCCAGTACTTC. Residues: CASSSFSGGLETQYF.

This clonotype turned up a few times. The chain couples TRBV12-3 or TRBV12-4 to TRBJ2-1, with 14 positions matching TRBD2. The CDR3 has 13 residues. With 8 bases clipped from V and 10 bases from J, the junction kept 4 bases outside the gene matches. The CDR3 here is CASGTSGRKEQFF. CDR3 DNA sequence: TGTGCCAGCGGGACTAGCGGGAGAAAAGAGCAGTTCTTC.

This chain links TRBV28 with TRBJ2-1, with D perhaps TRBD2 (6 bases). CDR3 size: 12 residues. Trimming shortened V by 5 bases and J by 12 bases, and 14 bases separated the two germline ends. Germline loops: CDR1 MDHEN, CDR2 SYDVKM. CDR3 DNA sequence: TGTGCCAGCAGTCCCCGGACTATTTTGCAGTTCTTC. It yields the protein CASSPRTILQFF.

The genes are TRBV6-2 or TRBV6-3 and TRBJ2-7, with D perhaps matching TRBD1 or TRBD2 (6 bases each). From germline, CDR1 is MNHEY and CDR2 SVGEGT. This CDR3 region has 15 residues. Between the trimmed V and J ends, which lost 7 bases and 1 base, there was a span of 17 bases. This chain's CDR3 is CASTDPGGLSYEQYF. CDR3 nucleotide sequence: TGTGCCAGCACCGACCCTGGGGGGCTATCCTACGAGCAGTACTTC.

This chain joins TRBV18 and TRBJ2-5, with a weak D call TRBD2 (7 bases). CDR1 is KGHSH, CDR2 LQKENI, per germline. With 1 base removed from V and 4 bases from J, the gap between germline ends came to 10 bases. The CDR3 extends over 14 amino acids. The CDR3 protein is CASSPRRGPETQYF. The CDR3 DNA reads TGTGCCAGCTCACCACGGCGGGGGCCAGAGACCCAGTACTTC.

V usage is TRBV13 and J usage is TRBJ1-1; 10 bases match TRBD1. The CDR3 is made up of 15 amino acids. Germline CDR1 is PRHDT and CDR2 is FYEKMQ (reference sequence). With V trimmed by 1 base and J by 5 bases, 4 bases remained unmatched. The CDR3 loop reads CASSLVGQGGTEAFF. CDR3 coding DNA: TGTGCCAGCAGCTTAGTTGGACAGGGGGGGACTGAAGCTTTCTTT.

This chain uses TRBV20-1 with TRBJ2-1; 11 bases match TRBD2. V shed 6 bases, J shed 6 bases, and the junction held 7 bases outside the gene matches. Germline V gives CDR1 DFQATT, CDR2 SNEGSKA (reference sequence). CDR3 length equals 14 residues. CDR3 residues: CSAISGRALNEQFF. CDR3 coding DNA: TGCAGTGCAATTAGCGGGAGGGCCCTCAATGAGCAGTTCTTC.

This clonotype was observed a handful of times. The genes are TRBV7-2 and TRBJ2-3; the D gene is possibly TRBD2 (5 bases). Germline loops: CDR1 SGHTA, CDR2 FQGNSA. The length of the CDR3 is 14 residues. Between the trimmed V and J ends, which lost 6 bases and 2 bases, there was a span of 12 bases. The DNA for the CDR3 is TGTGCCAGCAGACCACTAGTTGCCACAGATACGCAGTATTTT. Translated, it gives CASRPLVATDTQYF.

The rearrangement uses TRBV6-5 and TRBJ2-1; the match to TRBD1 covers 10 bases. The CDR3 consists of 18 residues. Germline V lookup: CDR1 MNHEY, CDR2 SVGAGI. V dropped 6 bases and J dropped 4; count of bases not matched to a gene: 15. The CDR3 loop is CASSRRQGAGMKYNEQFF. The CDR3 DNA reads TGTGCCAGCAGCAGGAGACAGGGGGCGGGTATGAAGTACAATGAGCAGTTCTTC.

The chain couples TRBV4-1 to TRBJ2-1, with unresolved D. Trimming cost V 1 base and J 10 bases, with 11 bases left between them. The CDR3 has 13 amino acids. CDR1 is MGHRA, CDR2 YSYEKL, per germline. The CDR3 coding sequence is TGCGCCAGCAGCCAAGTCGGCCGCTCGGAGCAGTTCTTC. It encodes CASSQVGRSEQFF.

The chain recombines TRBV20-1 with TRBJ2-6; TRBD1 is a possible D gene (6 bases). This CDR3 is built from 14 residues. V was cut by 2 bases and J by 2 bases, with 7 bases left in between. The germline V gene encodes CDR1 DFQATT and CDR2 SNEGSKA (reference sequence). The CDR3: CSARRTAGANVLTF. The CDR3 DNA is TGCAGTGCTAGACGGACAGCTGGGGCCAACGTCCTGACTTTC.

This clonotype has only a few counts. V and J are TRBV11-2 and TRBJ1-5; D is perhaps TRBD1 (5 bases). V was clipped by 5 bases and J by 6 bases, with 14 bases between them. The CDR3 consists of 14 residues. Germline-derived CDR1 and CDR2 are SGHAT and FQNNGV. Here the CDR3 DNA reads TGTGCCAGCAGCCCATCAGGGTTTGGTCAGCCCCAGCATTTT. Its protein is CASSPSGFGQPQHF.